This T cell receptor beta chain originates from a study of T cells in Graves' hyperthyroidism and ophthalmopathy. PBMCs stemmed from 10 ml fresh peripheral blood. CDR1 and CDR2 from the germline V gene are SQVTM and ANQGSEA. This CDR3 has 13 amino acids. Deletions cut 3 bases from V and 3 bases from J, with 11 bases between. RNA transcripts gave rise to amplified TCR beta CDR3 regions. The HTBI primer set was used in a first-round RT-PCR of the TCR CDR3. TCRdb used MiXCR to reprocess the multiplex PCR reads, holding one entry per CDR3 protein. This sample has roughly 560,000 distinct CDR3 sequences; approximately 15% occur once, and the top ten carry approximately 4.2%.

The origin of this receptor is a woman between 40 and 55 years old with Graves' ophthalmopathy. The specimen was blood. This chain links TRBV29-1 with TRBJ1-1, with D maybe TRBD1 (5 bases). CDR3 residues: CSVDGQGHTEAFF. CDR3 DNA: TGCAGCGTTGATGGGCAGGGCCACACTGAAGCTTTCTTT. Filled out from reference TRBV29-1 and TRBJ1-1, the complete variable domain reads SAVISQKPSRDICQRGTSLTIQCQVDSQVTMMFWYRQQPGQSLTLIATANQGSEATYESGFVIDKFPISRPNLTFSTLTVSNMSPEDSSIYLCSVDGQGHTEAFFGQGTRLTVV.